This T cell receptor beta chain is drawn from a study of T cells in localized non-small cell lung cancer. Study observations and caveats: Of the tissues analyzed, uninvolved adjacent lung showed maximal T cell clonality, greater than tumor.

Profiling relied on immunoSEQ multiplex PCR, and the TCRdb table lists in-frame clones only, not all of them. The sample includes over 45,000 clones, around nine tenths of them seen just once. As concerns this clone: The antigen is unknown.

The ends were cut back, 3 bases at V and 0 bases at J, with 5 bases in the middle. This CDR3 comprises 13 residues. Germline V CDR1 and CDR2: MRHNA, SNTAGT. The source of this sequence is a female donor with stage II lung adenocarcinoma. The chain links TRBV6-4 to TRBJ2-5; maybe TRBD2 (5 bases). This sample comprised PBMCs, obtained before any cancer treatment. The CDR3 DNA sequence: TGTGCCAGCAGTGAGGACTACCAAGAGACCCAGTACTTC. This gives the protein CASSEDYQETQYF.